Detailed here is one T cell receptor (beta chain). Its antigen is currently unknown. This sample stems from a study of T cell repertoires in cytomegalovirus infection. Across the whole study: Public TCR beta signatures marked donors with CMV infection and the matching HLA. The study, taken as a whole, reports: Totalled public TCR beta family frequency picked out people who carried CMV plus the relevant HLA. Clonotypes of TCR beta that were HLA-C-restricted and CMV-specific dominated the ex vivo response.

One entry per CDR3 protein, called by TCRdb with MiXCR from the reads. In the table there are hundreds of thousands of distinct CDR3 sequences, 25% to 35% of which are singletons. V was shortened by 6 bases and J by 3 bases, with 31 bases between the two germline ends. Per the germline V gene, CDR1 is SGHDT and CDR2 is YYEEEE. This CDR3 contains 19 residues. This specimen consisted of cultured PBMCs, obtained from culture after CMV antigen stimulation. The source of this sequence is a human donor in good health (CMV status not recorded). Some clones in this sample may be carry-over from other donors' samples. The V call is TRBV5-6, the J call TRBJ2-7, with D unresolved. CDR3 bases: TGTGCCAGCACTGCCCGGGCTTGGGTGGGTAGGTCGATCAACTACGAGCAGTACTTC. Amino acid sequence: CASTARAWVGRSINYEQYF. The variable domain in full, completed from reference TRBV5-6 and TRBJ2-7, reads DAGVTQSPTHLIKTRGQQVTLRCSPKSGHDTVSWYQQALGQGPQFIFQYYEEEERQRGNFPDRFSGHQFPNYSSELNVNALLLGDSALYLCASTARAWVGRSINYEQYFGPGTRLTVT.